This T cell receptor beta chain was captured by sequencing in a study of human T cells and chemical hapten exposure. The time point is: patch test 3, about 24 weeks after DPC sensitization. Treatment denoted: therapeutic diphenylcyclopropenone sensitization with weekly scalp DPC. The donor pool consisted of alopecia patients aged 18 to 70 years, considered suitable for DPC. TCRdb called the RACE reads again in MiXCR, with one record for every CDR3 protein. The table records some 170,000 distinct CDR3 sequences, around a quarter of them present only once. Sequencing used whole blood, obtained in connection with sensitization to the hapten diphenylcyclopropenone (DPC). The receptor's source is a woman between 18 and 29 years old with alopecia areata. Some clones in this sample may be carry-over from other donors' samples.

CDR3 nucleotide sequence: TGTGCCAGCAGCTATCTAAACACCATATATTTT. Amino acids: CASSYLNTIYF. The gene calls are TRBV7-6 and TRBJ1-3; D unresolved. CDR3 length: 11 amino acids. V lost 4 bases to trimming and J lost 6 bases, with 4 bases between them. The germline CDR1 and CDR2 sequences are SGHVS and FNYEAQ.